The clone carrying this T cell receptor beta chain appeared a few times. MiXCR was run by TCRdb on the 5' RACE reads, yielding one entry per CDR3 protein. The sample gives some 280,000 distinct CDR3 sequences, 15% to 20% of which show up once; more than 20% is in the top ten. This CDR3 has 14 residues. V lost 5 bases to trimming and J lost 9 bases; unmatched junction nucleotides: 7. The data were obtained in a study of T-cell memory formation after mild COVID-19. The origin of this receptor is a man in his late teens or twenties who had mild COVID-19 (a few samples of this study predate the infection). Cell type and time point are not known. The sequencing input was PBMCs or a T cell subset sorted from them (not recorded which). The chain recombines TRBV12-3 or TRBV12-4 with TRBJ2-1, with 10 bases fitting TRBD1. The CDR3 DNA reads as TGTGCCAGCAGTGGAGACAGGGGGCATTTTGAGCAGTTCTTC. Translated, it gives CASSGDRGHFEQFF.